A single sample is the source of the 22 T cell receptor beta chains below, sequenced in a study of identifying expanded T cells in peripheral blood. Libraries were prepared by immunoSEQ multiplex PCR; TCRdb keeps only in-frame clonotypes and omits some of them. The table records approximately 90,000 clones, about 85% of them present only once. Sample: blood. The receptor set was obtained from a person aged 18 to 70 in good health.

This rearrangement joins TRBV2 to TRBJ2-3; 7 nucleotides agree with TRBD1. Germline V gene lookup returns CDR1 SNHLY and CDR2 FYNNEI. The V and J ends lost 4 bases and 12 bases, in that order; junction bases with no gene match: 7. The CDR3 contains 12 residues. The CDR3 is CASSGEGASQYF. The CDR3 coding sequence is TGTGCCAGCAGTGGAGAGGGGGCCAGCCAGTATTTT. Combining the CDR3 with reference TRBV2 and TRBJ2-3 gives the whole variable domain EPEVTQTPSHQVTQMGQEVILRCVPISNHLYFYWYRQILGQKVEFLVSFYNNEISEKSEIFDDQFSVERPDGSNFTLKIRSTKLEDSAMYFCASSGEGASQYFGPGTRLTVL.

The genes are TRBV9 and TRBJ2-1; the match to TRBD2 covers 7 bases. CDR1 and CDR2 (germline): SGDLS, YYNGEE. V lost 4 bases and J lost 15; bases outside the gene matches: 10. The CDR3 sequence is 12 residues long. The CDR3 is CASSSPGGTVFF. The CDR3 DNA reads TGTGCCAGCAGCTCCCCCGGGGGGACGGTGTTCTTC.

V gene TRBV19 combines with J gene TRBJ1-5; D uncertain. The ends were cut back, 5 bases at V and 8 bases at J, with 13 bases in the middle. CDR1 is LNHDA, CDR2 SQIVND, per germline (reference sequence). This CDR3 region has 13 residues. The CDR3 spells CASSGLALEPQHF. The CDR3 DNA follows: TGTGCCAGTAGTGGGTTGGCCCTAGAGCCCCAGCATTTT.

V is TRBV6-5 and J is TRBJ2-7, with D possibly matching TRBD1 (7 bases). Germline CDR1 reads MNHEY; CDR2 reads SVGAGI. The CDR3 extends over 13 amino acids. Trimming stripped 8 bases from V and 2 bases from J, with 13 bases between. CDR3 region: CASRSRGAYEQYF. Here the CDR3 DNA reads TGTGCCAGCCGGAGCAGGGGGGCCTACGAGCAGTACTTC.

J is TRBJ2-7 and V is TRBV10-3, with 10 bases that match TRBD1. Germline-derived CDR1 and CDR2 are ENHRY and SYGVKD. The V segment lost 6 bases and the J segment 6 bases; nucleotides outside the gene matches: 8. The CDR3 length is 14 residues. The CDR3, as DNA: TGTGCCATCAGGTTGGGACAGGGGTTCGCCGAGCAGTACTTC. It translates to CAIRLGQGFAEQYF.

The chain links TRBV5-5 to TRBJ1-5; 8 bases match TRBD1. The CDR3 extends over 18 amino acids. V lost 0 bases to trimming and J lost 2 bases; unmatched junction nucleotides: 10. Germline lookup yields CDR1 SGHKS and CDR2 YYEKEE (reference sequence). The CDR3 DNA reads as TGTGCCAGCAGCTTGGCTCTGACAGGGGTAAATGGCAATCAGCCCCAGCATTTT. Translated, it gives CASSLALTGVNGNQPQHF. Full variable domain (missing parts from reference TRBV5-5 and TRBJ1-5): DAGVTQSPTHLIKTRGQQVTLRCSPISGHKSVSWYQQVLGQGPQFIFQYYEKEERGRGNFPDRFSARQFPNYSSELNVNALLLGDSALYLCASSLALTGVNGNQPQHFGDGTRLSIL.

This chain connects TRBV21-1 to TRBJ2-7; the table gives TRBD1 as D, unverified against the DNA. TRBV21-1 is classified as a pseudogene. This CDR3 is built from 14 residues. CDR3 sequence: CASSTRTGTYEQYF. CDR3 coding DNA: TGTGCCAGCAGCACCCGGACAGGGACCTACGAGCAGTACTTC.

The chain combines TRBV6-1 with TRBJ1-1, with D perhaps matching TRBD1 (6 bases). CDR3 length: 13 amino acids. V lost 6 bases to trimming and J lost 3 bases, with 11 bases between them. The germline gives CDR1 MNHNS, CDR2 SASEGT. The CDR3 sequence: CASRSGDHTEAFF. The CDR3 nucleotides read TGTGCCAGCAGATCAGGGGATCACACTGAAGCTTTCTTT.

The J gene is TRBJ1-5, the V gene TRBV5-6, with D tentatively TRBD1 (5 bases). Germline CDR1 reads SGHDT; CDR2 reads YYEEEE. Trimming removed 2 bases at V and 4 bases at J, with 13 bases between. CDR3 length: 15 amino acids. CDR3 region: CASSFLSGENQPQHF. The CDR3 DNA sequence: TGTGCCAGCAGCTTCCTTTCGGGGGAGAATCAGCCCCAGCATTTT. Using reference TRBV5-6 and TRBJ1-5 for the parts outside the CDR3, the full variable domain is DAGVTQSPTHLIKTRGQQVTLRCSPKSGHDTVSWYQQALGQGPQFIFQYYEEEERQRGNFPDRFSGHQFPNYSSELNVNALLLGDSALYLCASSFLSGENQPQHFGDGTRLSIL.

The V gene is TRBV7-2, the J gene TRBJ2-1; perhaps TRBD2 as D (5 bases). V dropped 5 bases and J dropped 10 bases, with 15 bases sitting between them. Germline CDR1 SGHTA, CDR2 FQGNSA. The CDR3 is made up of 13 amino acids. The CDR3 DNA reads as TGTGCCAGCAGCCGGACGCGCTCGGGGGAGCAGTTCTTC. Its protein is CASSRTRSGEQFF.

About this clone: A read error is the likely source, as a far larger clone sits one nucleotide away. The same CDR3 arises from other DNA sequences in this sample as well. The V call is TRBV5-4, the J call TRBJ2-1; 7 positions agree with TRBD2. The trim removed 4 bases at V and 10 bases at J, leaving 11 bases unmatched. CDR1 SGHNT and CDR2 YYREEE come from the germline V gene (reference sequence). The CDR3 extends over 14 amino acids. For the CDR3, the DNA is TGTGCCAGCAGCCCTTGGGCAGGGAGGGCCGAGCAGTTCTTC. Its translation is CASSPWAGRAEQFF. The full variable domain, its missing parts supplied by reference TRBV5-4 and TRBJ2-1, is ETGVTQSPTHLIKTRGQQVTLRCSSQSGHNTVSWYQQALGQGPQFIFQYYREEENGRGNFPPRFSGLQFPNYSSELNVNALELDDSALYLCASSPWAGRAEQFFGPGTRLTVL.

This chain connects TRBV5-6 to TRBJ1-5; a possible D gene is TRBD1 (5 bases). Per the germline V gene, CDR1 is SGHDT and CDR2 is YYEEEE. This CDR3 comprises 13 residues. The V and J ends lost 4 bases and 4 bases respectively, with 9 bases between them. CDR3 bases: TGTGCCAGCAGCCAGGGTGAGAATCAGCCCCAGCATTTT. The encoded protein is CASSQGENQPQHF.

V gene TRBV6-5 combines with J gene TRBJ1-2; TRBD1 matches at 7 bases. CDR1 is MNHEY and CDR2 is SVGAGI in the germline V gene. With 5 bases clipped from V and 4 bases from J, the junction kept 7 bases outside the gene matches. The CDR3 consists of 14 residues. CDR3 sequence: CASSIDRASYGYTF. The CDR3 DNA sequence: TGTGCCAGCAGTATCGACAGGGCATCCTATGGCTACACCTTC.

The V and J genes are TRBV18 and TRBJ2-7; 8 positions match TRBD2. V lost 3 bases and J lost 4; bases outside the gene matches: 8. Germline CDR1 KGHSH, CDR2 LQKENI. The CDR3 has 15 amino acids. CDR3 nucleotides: TGTGCCAGCTCACCCTCGGGGGGGTTAATGTACGAGCAGTACTTC. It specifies CASSPSGGLMYEQYF.

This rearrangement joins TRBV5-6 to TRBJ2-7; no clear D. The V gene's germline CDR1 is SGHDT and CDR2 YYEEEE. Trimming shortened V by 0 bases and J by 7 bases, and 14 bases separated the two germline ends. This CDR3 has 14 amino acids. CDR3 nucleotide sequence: TGTGCCAGCAGCTTGGTCGGCGTAGGACGAGAGCAGTACTTC. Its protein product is CASSLVGVGREQYF.

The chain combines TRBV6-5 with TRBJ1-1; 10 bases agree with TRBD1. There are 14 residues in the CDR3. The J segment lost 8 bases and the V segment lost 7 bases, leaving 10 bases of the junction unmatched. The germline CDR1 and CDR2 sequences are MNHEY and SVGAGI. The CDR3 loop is CASKEGWDRGEAFF. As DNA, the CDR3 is TGTGCCAGCAAGGAGGGTTGGGACAGGGGAGAAGCTTTCTTT.

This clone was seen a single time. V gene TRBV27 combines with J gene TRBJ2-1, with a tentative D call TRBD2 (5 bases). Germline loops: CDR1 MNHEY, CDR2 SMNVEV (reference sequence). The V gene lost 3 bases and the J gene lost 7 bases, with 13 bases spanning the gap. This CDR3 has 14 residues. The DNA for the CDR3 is TGTGCCAGCAGTTTGGCGGGCGTACTTAATGAGCAGTTCTTC. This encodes CASSLAGVLNEQFF.

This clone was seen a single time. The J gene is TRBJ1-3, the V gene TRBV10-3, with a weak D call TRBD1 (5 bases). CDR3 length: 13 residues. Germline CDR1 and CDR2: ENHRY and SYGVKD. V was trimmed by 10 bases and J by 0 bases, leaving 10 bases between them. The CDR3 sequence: CATRDASGNTIYF. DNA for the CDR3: TGTGCCACACGGGACGCCTCTGGAAACACCATATATTTT.

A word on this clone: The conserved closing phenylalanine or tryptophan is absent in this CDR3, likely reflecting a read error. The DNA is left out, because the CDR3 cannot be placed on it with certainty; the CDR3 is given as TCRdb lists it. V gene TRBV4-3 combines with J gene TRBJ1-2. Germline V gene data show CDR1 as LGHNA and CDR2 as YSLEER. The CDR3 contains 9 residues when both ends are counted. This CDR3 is CASTPRGSG.

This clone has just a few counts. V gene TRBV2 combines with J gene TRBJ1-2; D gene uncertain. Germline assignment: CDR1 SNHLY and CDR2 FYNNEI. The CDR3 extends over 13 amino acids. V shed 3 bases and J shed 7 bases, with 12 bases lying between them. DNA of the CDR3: TGTGCCAGCAGTGAGACCTTACTCGCTGGCTACACCTTC. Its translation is CASSETLLAGYTF.

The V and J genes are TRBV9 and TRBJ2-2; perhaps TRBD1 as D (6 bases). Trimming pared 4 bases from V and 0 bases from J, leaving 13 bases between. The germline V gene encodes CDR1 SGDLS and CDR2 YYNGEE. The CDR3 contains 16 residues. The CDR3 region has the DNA TGTGCCAGCAGCTATGAGGGACAACCGAACACCGGGGAGCTGTTTTTT. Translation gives CASSYEGQPNTGELFF.

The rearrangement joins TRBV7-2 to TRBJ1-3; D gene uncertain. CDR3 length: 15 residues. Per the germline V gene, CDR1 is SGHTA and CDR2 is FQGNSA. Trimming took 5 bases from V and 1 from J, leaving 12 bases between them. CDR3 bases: TGTGCCAGCAGCAGTAACGCATTGTCTGGAAACACCATATATTTT. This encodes CASSSNALSGNTIYF.